What follows are 13 T cell receptor beta chains derived from one specimen sequenced in a study of blood T cell repertoires in COVID-19. The method was immunoSEQ multiplex PCR; TCRdb's version includes in-frame clones alone and lacks a portion of them. The sample comprises 150,000 to 200,000 clones, around 87% of which are singletons, and roughly 0.58% rests with the top ten. Sequences were obtained from peripheral blood. All receptors derive from a man between 60 and 75 years old with COVID-19, enrolled during active disease.

V is TRBV19 and J is TRBJ2-1, with 10 bases fitting TRBD2. With V trimmed by 3 bases and J by 6 bases, 11 bases remained unmatched. Germline CDR1 LNHDA, CDR2 SQIVND (reference sequence). The CDR3 extends over 17 amino acids. The CDR3 coding sequence is TGTGCCAGTAGTATCCTACTCCCAGCGGGGGGGTCCAATGAGCAGTTCTTC. Translated, it gives CASSILLPAGGSNEQFF.

This chain connects TRBV19 to TRBJ2-4; TRBD2 matches 10 bases. The CDR3 is 15 residues long. After removal of 2 bases from V and 7 bases from J, the junction contained 5 bases not matched to a gene. Germline assignment: CDR1 LNHDA and CDR2 SQIVND (reference sequence). Here the CDR3 reads CASSIIAGGVNIQYF. The CDR3 DNA reads TGTGCCAGTAGTATAATAGCGGGAGGCGTTAACATTCAGTACTTC.

V is TRBV15 and J is TRBJ1-4; 9 positions match TRBD1. This CDR3 is 15 amino acids long. CDR1 LNHNV and CDR2 YYDKDF come from the germline V gene (reference sequence). V gave up 3 bases and J gave up 8 bases; unmatched junction bases: 7. CDR3 protein: CATSSVQGAREKLFF. The CDR3 DNA is TGTGCCACCAGCAGCGTACAGGGGGCGCGGGAAAAACTGTTTTTT. Full variable domain (remainder filled in from reference TRBV15 and TRBJ1-4): DAMVIQNPRYQVTQFGKPVTLSCSQTLNHNVMYWYQQKSSQAPKLLFHYYDKDFNNEADTPDNFQSRRPNTSFCFLDIRSPGLGDTAMYLCATSSVQGAREKLFFGSGTQLSVL.

The V and J genes are TRBV6-4 and TRBJ1-2, with D possibly being TRBD1 (5 bases). Germline assignment: CDR1 MRHNA and CDR2 SNTAGT. This CDR3 has 12 residues. The CDR3 protein is CVGGGMSYGYTF. CDR3 sequence (DNA): TGTGTCGGTGGGGGGATGAGTTATGGCTACACCTTC.

The chain uses TRBV19 and TRBJ1-2; possible D gene TRBD1, 6 bases. The V gene's germline CDR1 is LNHDA and CDR2 SQIVND (reference sequence). V was clipped by 7 bases and J by 4 bases, with 13 bases between them. The CDR3 is made up of 13 amino acids. The CDR3 here is CASTSTQGYGYTF. CDR3 sequence (DNA): TGTGCCAGTACGAGCACACAGGGCTATGGCTACACCTTC.

The chain joins TRBV10-3 to TRBJ2-1; the match to TRBD1 covers 8 bases. Germline V gene data show CDR1 as ENHRY and CDR2 as SYGVKD. The length of the CDR3 is 14 residues. Germline trimming cut 6 bases from V and 8 bases from J; bases unmatched to any gene: 9. CDR3 in amino acids: CAISPGQGLYEQFF. As DNA, the CDR3 is TGTGCCATCAGCCCAGGACAGGGCTTATATGAGCAGTTCTTC.

The chain joins TRBV24-1 to TRBJ2-3; 11 bases agree with TRBD2. The CDR3 has 16 amino acids. Losses at the gene ends were 4 bases for V and 1 base for J; bases not matched to a gene: 3. Germline CDR1 and CDR2: KGHDR and SFDVKD. The CDR3 spells CATSDLGLAGTDTQYF. For the CDR3, the DNA is TGTGCCACCAGTGACCTGGGACTAGCGGGCACAGATACGCAGTATTTT.

The CDR3 coding sequence is TGTGCCAGCGGAGGTGGGACAGGGAATGAAAAACTGTTTTTT. Its protein product is CASGGGTGNEKLFF. The chain recombines TRBV7-9 with TRBJ1-4; 9 bases map to TRBD1. CDR1 SEHNR and CDR2 FQNEAQ come from the germline V gene (reference sequence). V lost 8 bases to trimming and J lost 5 bases; unmatched junction nucleotides: 6. The CDR3 consists of 14 residues.

The rearrangement uses TRBV5-1 and TRBJ2-2, with D perhaps matching TRBD2 (5 bases). The V gene lost 3 bases and the J gene lost 0 bases, with 15 bases spanning the gap. Germline values: CDR1 SGHRS, CDR2 YFSETQ. This CDR3 comprises 17 residues. The CDR3, as DNA: TGCGCCAGCAGCTCACCGTCCGGGGTTTCGAACACCGGGGAGCTGTTTTTT. Protein sequence: CASSSPSGVSNTGELFF.

The chain employs TRBV6-2 or TRBV6-3 and TRBJ2-2; the D is unclear. Per germline, CDR1 MNHEY and CDR2 SVGEGT. The CDR3 has 13 amino acids. Trimming removed 2 bases at V and 4 bases at J, with 5 bases between. The CDR3 coding sequence is TGTGCCAGCAGTTACGGGCTCACCGGGGAGCTGTTTTTT. It codes for CASSYGLTGELFF.

This chain uses TRBV28 with TRBJ2-5; weak D call: TRBD2 (6 bases). With 2 bases removed from V and 4 bases from J, the gap between germline ends came to 11 bases. CDR1 is MDHEN, CDR2 SYDVKM, per germline. The CDR3 contains 14 residues. The CDR3 sequence is CASSLKWRGETQYF. In DNA form, the CDR3 reads TGTGCCAGCAGTTTAAAGTGGAGGGGAGAGACCCAGTACTTC.

A word on this clone: Other DNA sequences in this sample translate to the same CDR3. The V call is TRBV5-1, the J call TRBJ1-1, with TRBD1 as a possible D gene (6 bases). CDR3 length: 15 residues. Trimming removed 4 bases from V and 0 bases from J, with 13 bases in between. Germline CDR1 SGHRS, CDR2 YFSETQ. This CDR3 is CASSPGQSMNTEAFF. The CDR3 coding sequence is TGCGCCAGCAGCCCAGGACAGAGCATGAACACTGAAGCTTTCTTT.

The chain is built from TRBV7-9 and TRBJ1-2; 7 bases fit TRBD1. Germline CDR1 reads SEHNR; CDR2 reads FQNEAQ (reference sequence). V lost 5 bases, J lost 8 bases, and 11 bases stayed unmatched. The CDR3 sequence is 14 residues long. CDR3 amino acids: CASSLIQGLEGYTF. The DNA for the CDR3 is TGTGCCAGCAGCCTGATACAGGGGCTTGAGGGCTACACCTTC.